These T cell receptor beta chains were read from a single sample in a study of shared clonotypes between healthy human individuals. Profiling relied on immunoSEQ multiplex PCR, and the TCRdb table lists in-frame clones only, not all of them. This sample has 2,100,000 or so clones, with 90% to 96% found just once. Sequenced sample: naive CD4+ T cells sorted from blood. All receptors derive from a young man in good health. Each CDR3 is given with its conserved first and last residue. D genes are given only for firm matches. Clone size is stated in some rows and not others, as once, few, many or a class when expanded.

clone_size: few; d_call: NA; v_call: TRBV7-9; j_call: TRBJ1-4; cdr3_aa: CASSLEANEKLFF; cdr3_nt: TGTGCCAGCAGCTTAGAAGCCAATGAAAAACTGTTTTTT
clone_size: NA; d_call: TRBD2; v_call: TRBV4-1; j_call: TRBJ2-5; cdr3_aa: CASGLRSGRAGETQYF; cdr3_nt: TGCGCCAGCGGTCTACGAAGCGGGAGGGCCGGGGAGACCCAGTACTTC
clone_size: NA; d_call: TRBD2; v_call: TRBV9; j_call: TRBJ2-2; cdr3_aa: CASSPGSGSYTGELFF; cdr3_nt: TGTGCCAGCAGCCCTGGTAGCGGGAGTTACACCGGGGAGCTGTTTTTT
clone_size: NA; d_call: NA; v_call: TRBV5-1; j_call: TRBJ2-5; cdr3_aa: CASSLDGLQETQYF; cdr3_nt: TGCGCCAGCAGCTTGGATGGGTTGCAAGAGACCCAGTACTTC
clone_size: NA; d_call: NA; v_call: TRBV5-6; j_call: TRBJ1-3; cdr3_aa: CASSLVGGINTIYF; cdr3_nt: TGTGCCAGCAGCTTGGTGGGGGGCATCAACACCATATATTTT
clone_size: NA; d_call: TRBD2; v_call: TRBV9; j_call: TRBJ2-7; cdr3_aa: CASSVVAGMGEQYF; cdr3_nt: TGTGCCAGCAGCGTAGTAGCGGGGATGGGCGAGCAGTACTTC
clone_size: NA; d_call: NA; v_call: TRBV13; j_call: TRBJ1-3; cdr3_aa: CASSLGTGSSGNTIYF; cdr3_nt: TGTGCCAGCAGCTTAGGTACAGGCTCATCTGGAAACACCATATATTTT
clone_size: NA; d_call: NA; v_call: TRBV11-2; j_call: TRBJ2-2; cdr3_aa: CASSLVRRGTGELFF; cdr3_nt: TGTGCCAGCAGCTTAGTGAGGAGGGGCACCGGGGAGCTGTTTTTT
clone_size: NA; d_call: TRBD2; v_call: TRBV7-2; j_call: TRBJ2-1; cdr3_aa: CASSYPQAGGRDEQFF; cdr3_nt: TGTGCCAGCAGCTACCCGCAGGCGGGAGGACGAGATGAGCAGTTCTTC
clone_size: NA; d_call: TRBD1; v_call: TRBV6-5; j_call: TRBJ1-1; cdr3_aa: CASKPGQANTEAFF; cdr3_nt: TGTGCCAGCAAACCGGGACAGGCGAACACTGAAGCTTTCTTT
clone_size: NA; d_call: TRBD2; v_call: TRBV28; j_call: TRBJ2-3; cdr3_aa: CASGTAGGSNTQYF; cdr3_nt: TGTGCCAGCGGTACAGCGGGGGGATCGAATACGCAGTATTTT
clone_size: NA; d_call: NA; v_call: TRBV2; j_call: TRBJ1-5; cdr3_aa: CASSAQASNQPQHF; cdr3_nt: TGTGCCAGCAGTGCACAGGCTAGCAATCAGCCCCAGCATTTT
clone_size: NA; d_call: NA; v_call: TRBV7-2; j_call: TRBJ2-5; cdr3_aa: CASSVGMSTQYF; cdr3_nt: TGTGCCAGCAGCGTTGGAATGAGTACCCAGTACTTC
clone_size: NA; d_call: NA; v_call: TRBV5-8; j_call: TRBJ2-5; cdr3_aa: CASSDNLAGETQYF; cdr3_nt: TGTGCCAGCAGCGACAATCTAGCCGGGGAGACCCAGTACTTC
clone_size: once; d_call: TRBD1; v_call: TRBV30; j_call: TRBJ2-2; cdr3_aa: CAWSPGGQITGELFF; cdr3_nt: TGTGCCTGGAGTCCAGGGGGACAGATCACCGGGGAGCTGTTTTTT
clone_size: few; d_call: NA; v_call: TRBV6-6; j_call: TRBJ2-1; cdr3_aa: CATMDISSYGEQFF; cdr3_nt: TGTGCCACCATGGATATCTCTAGTTACGGTGAGCAGTTCTTC
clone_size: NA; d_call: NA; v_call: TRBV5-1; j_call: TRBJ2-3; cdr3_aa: CASSLALALADTQYF; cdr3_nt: TGCGCCAGCAGCTTGGCTTTAGCCTTGGCCGATACGCAGTATTTT
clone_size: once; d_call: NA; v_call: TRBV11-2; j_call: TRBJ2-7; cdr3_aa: CASSWFPGRNYEQYF; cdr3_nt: TGTGCCAGCAGCTGGTTCCCGGGACGGAACTACGAGCAGTACTTC
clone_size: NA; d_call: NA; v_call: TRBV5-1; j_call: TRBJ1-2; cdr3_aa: CASRLQGNYGYTF; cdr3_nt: TGCGCCAGCAGGCTCCAGGGTAACTATGGCTACACCTTC
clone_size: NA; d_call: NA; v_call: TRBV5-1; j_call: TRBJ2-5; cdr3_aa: CASSSSGTSSQETQYF; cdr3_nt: TGCGCCAGCAGCTCATCAGGCACCTCCAGCCAAGAGACCCAGTACTTC
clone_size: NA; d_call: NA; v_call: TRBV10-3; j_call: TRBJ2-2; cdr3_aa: CAGGTDNTGELFF; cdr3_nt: TGTGCCGGCGGGACCGACAACACCGGGGAGCTGTTTTTT
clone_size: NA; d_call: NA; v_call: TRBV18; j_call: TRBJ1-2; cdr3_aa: CASSPSSELIYGYTF; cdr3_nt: TGTGCCAGCTCACCGTCTAGTGAATTAATTTATGGCTACACCTTC
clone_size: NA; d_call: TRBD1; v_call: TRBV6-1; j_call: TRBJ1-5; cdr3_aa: CASSEGTGGRNQPQHF; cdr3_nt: TGTGCCAGCAGTGAAGGGACAGGGGGCCGCAATCAGCCCCAGCATTTT
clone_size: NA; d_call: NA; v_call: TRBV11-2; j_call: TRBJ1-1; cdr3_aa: CASSRRGLNTEAFF; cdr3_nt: TGTGCCAGCTCCCGGCGGGGGCTGAACACTGAAGCTTTCTTT
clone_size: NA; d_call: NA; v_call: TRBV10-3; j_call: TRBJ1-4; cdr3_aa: CAISSAPNEKLFF; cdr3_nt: TGTGCCATCTCCAGTGCACCCAATGAAAAACTGTTTTTT
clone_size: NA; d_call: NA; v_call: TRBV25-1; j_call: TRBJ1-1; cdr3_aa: CASSHPGQGNTEAFF; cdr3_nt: TGTGCCAGCAGTCACCCCGGGCAGGGAAACACTGAAGCTTTCTTT
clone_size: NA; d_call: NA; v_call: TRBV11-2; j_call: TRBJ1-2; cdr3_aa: CASSDFGGGYGYTF; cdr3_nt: TGTGCCAGCTCTGATTTCGGGGGCGGCTATGGCTACACCTTC
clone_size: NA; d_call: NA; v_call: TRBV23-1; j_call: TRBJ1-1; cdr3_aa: CASSQSRRLNTEAFF; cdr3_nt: TGCGCCAGCAGTCAATCTAGGCGGTTGAACACTGAAGCTTTCTTT
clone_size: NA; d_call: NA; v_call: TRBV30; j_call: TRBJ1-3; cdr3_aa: CAWSGGLGVSGNTIYF; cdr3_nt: TGTGCCTGGAGTGGGGGATTGGGGGTCTCTGGAAACACCATATATTTT
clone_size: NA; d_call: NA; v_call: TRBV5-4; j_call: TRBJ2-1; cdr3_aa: CASSYSGTPAQFF; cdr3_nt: TGTGCCAGCAGCTACTCCGGGACCCCCGCCCAGTTCTTC
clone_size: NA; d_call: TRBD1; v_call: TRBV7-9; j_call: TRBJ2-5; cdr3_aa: CASSTRQGSIETQYF; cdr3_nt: TGTGCCAGCAGCACCCGACAGGGTAGTATAGAGACCCAGTACTTC
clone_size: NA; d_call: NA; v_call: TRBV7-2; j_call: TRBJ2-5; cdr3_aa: CASSSGNRVGETQYF; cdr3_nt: TGTGCCAGCAGCTCTGGAAATAGGGTCGGGGAGACCCAGTACTTC
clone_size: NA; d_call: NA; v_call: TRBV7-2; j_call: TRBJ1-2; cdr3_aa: CASSLEQLGFRSYGYTF; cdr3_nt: TGTGCCAGCAGCTTAGAACAGCTTGGTTTTCGGTCCTATGGCTACACCTTC
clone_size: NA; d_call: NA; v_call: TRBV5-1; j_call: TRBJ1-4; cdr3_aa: CASSLGTTRFLNEKLFF; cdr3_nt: TGCGCCAGCAGCCTAGGGACTACCAGGTTCCTTAATGAAAAACTGTTTTTT
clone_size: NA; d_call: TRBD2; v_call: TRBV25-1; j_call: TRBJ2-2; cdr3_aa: CASSVGLAGGTGELFF; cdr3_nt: TGTGCCAGCAGTGTTGGACTAGCCGGAGGAACCGGGGAGCTGTTTTTT
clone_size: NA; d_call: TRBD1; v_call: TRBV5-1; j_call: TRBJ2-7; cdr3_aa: CASSRGPGQGSEQYF; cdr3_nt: TGCGCCAGCAGTCGCGGACCGGGACAGGGGTCCGAGCAGTACTTC
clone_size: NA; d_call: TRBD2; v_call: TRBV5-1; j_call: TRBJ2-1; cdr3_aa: CASSSGQLAGNEQFF; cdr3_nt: TGCGCCAGCAGCTCGGGACAACTAGCGGGGAATGAGCAGTTCTTC
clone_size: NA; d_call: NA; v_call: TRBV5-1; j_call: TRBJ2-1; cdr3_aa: CASSLAANSYNEQFF; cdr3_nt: TGCGCCAGCAGCTTGGCCGCCAACTCCTACAATGAGCAGTTCTTC
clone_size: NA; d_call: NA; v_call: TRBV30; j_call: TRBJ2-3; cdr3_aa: CAWGYTDTQYF; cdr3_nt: TGTGCCTGGGGGTACACAGATACGCAGTATTTT
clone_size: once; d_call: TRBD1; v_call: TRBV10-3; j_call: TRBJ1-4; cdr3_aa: CAISEGQGTNEKLFF; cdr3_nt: TGTGCCATCAGTGAAGGACAGGGAACTAATGAAAAACTGTTTTTT
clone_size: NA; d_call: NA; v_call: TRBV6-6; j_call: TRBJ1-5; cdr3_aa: CASSYFGDYSNQPQHF; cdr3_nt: TGTGCCAGCAGTTACTTCGGCGATTATAGCAATCAGCCCCAGCATTTT
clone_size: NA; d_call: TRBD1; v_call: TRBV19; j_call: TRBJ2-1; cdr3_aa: CASRPLDRVYNEQFF; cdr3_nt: TGTGCCAGTAGACCCCTGGACAGGGTTTACAATGAGCAGTTCTTC